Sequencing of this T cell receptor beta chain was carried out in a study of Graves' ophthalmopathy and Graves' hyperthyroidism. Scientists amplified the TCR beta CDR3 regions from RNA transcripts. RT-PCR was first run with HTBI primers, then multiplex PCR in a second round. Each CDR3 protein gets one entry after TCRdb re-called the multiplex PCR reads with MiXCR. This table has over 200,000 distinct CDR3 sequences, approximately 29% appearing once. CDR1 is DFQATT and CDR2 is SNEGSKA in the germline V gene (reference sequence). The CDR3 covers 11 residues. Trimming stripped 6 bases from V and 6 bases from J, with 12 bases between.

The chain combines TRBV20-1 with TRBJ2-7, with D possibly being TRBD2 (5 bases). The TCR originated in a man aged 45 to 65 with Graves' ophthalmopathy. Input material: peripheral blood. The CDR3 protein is CSAQLVLEQYF. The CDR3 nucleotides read TGCAGTGCCCAACTAGTCCTCGAGCAGTACTTC.